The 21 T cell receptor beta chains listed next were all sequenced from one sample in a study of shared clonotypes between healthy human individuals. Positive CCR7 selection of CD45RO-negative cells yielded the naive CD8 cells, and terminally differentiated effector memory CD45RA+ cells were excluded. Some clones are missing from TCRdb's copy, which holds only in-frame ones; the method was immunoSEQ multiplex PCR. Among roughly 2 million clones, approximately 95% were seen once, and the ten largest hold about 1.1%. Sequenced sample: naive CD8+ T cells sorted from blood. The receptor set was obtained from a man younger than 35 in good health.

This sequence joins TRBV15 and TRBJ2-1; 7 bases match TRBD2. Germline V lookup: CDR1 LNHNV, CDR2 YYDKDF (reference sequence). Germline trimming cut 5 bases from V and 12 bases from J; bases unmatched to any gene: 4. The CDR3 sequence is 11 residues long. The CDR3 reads CATSPGTMQFF. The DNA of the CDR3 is TGTGCCACCAGCCCCGGGACTATGCAGTTCTTC.

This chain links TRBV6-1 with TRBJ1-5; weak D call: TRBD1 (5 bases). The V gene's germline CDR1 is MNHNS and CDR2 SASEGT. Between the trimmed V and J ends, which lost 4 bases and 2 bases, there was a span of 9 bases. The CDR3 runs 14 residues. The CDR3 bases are TGTGCCAGCAGTGTGGGGCTCGGCAATCAGCCCCAGCATTTT. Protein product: CASSVGLGNQPQHF.

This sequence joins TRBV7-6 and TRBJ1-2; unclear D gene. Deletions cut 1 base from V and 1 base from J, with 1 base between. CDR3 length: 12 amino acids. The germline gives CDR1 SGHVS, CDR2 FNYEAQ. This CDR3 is CASSLDNYGYTF. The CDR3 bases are TGTGCCAGCAGCTTAGATAACTATGGCTACACCTTC. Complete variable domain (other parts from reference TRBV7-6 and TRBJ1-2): GAGVSQSPRYKVTKRGQDVALRCDPISGHVSLYWYRQALGQGPEFLTYFNYEAQQDKSGLPNDRFSAERPEGSISTLTIQRTEQRDSAMYRCASSLDNYGYTFGSGTRLTVV.

The CDR3 DNA follows: TGTGCCAGCAGCTTAGGACACTCTCCCTTTATTGGCTACACCTTC. This codes for CASSLGHSPFIGYTF. The chain employs TRBV7-8 and TRBJ1-2; D not resolved. The CDR3 contains 15 residues. Germline CDR1 SGHVS, CDR2 FQNEAQ. Between the trimmed V and J ends, which lost 1 base and 7 bases, there was a span of 16 bases. Together with reference TRBV7-8 and TRBJ1-2, the CDR3 gives the full variable domain: GAGVSQSPRYKVAKRGQDVALRCDPISGHVSLFWYQQALGQGPEFLTYFQNEAQLDKSGLPSDRFFAERPEGSVSTLKIQRTQQEDSAVYLCASSLGHSPFIGYTFGSGTRLTVV.

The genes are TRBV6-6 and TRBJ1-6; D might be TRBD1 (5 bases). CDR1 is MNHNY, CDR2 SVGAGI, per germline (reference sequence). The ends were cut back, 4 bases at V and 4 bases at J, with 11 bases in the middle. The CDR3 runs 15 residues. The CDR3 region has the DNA TGTGCCAGCAGTTCATCGACAGAGTATAATTCACCCCTCCACTTT. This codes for CASSSSTEYNSPLHF.

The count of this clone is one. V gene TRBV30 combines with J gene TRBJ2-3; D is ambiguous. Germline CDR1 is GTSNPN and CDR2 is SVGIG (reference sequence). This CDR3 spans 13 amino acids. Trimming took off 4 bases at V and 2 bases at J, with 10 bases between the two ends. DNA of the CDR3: TGTGCCTGGAATGCGCTTTTCACAGATACGCAGTATTTT. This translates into CAWNALFTDTQYF.

In DNA, the CDR3 is TGTGCCAGCAGCCTAGACAGGGACACTGAAGCTTTCTTT. Its translation is CASSLDRDTEAFF. This chain uses TRBV6-5 with TRBJ1-1; 7 bases align to TRBD1. The V gene's germline CDR1 is MNHEY and CDR2 SVGAGI. The CDR3 runs 13 residues. V dropped 6 bases and J dropped 3; count of bases not matched to a gene: 4.

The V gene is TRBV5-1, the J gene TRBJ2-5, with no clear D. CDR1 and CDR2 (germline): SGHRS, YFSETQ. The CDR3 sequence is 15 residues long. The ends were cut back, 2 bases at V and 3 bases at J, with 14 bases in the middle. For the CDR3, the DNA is TGCGCCAGCAGCTTTACTCCGGGTGCAAAAGAGACCCAGTACTTC. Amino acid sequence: CASSFTPGAKETQYF.

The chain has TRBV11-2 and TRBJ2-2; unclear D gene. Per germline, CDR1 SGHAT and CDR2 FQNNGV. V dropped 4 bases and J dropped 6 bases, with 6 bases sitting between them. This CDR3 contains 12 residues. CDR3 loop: CASSSEAGELFF. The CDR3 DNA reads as TGTGCCAGCAGCTCAGAGGCCGGGGAGCTGTTTTTT.

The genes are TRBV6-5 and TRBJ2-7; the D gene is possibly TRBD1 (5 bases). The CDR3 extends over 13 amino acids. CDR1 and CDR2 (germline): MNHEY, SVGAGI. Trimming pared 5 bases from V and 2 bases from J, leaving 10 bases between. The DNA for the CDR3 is TGTGCCAGCAGTCAACAGGCGGCCTACGAGCAGTACTTC. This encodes CASSQQAAYEQYF.

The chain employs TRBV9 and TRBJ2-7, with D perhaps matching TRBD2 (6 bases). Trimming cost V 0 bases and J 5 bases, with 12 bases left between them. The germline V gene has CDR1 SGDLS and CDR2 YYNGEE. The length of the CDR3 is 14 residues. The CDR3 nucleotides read TGTGCCAGCAGCGTAGTGGGGGGAGGCGACGAGCAGTACTTC. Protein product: CASSVVGGGDEQYF.

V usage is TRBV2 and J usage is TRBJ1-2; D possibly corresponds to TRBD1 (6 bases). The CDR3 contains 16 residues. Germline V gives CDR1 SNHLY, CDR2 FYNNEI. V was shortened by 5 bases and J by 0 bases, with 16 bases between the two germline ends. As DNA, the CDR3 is TGTGCCAGCAGTTCCGGACAGTCAGTTTCTAACTATGGCTACACCTTC. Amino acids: CASSSGQSVSNYGYTF. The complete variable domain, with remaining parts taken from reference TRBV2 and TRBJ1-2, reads EPEVTQTPSHQVTQMGQEVILRCVPISNHLYFYWYRQILGQKVEFLVSFYNNEISEKSEIFDDQFSVERPDGSNFTLKIRSTKLEDSAMYFCASSSGQSVSNYGYTFGSGTRLTVV.

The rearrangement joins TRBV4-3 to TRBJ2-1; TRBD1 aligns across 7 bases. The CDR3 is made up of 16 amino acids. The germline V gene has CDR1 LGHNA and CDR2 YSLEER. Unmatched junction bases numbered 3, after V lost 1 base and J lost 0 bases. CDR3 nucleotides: TGCGCCAGCAGCCAAGGGACAGGAAACTCCTACAATGAGCAGTTCTTC. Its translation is CASSQGTGNSYNEQFF.

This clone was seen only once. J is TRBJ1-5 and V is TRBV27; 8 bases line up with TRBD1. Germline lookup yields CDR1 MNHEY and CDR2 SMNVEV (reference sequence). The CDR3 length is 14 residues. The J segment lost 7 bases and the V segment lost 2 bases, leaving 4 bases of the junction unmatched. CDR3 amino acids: CASSLQGTGQPQHF. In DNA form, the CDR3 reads TGTGCCAGCAGTTTACAGGGGACAGGCCAGCCCCAGCATTTT.

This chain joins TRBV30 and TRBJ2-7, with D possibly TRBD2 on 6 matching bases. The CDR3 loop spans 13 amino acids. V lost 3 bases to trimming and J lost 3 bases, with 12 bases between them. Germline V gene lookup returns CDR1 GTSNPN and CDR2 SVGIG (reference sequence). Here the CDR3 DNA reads TGTGCCTGGAGGGAGGGGACCCTCTACGAGCAGTACTTC. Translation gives CAWREGTLYEQYF. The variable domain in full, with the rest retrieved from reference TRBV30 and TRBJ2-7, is SQTIHQWPATLVQPVGSPLSLECTVEGTSNPNLYWYRQAAGRGLQLLFYSVGIGQISSEVPQNLSASRPQDRQFILSSKKLLLSDSGFYLCAWREGTLYEQYFGPGTRLTVT.

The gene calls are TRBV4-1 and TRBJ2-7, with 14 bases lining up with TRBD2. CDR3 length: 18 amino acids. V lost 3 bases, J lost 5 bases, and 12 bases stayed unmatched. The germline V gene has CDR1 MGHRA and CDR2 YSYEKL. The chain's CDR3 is CASSQGPGLAGEGNEQYF. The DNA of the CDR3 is TGCGCCAGCAGCCAGGGACCGGGACTAGCGGGAGAGGGGAACGAGCAGTACTTC.

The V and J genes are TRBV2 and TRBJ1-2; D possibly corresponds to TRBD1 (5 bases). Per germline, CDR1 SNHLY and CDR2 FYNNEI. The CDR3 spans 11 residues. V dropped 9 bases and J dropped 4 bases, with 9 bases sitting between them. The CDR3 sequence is CARGGSYGYTF. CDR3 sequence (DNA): TGTGCCAGGGGGGGTTCCTATGGCTACACCTTC.

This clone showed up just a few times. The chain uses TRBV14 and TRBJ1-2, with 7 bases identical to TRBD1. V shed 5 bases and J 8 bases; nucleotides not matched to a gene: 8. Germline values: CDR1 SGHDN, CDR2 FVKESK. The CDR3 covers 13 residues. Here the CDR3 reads CASSSDRTGGYTF. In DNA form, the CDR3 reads TGTGCCAGCAGCTCGGACAGGACGGGCGGCTACACCTTC.

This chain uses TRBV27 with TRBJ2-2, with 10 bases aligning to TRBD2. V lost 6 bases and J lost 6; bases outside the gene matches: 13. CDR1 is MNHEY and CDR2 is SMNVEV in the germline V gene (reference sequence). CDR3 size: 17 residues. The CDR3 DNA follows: TGTGCCAGCAGACTAGGGACTCTTCTAGCGGGGGCCGGGGAGCTGTTTTTT. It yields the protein CASRLGTLLAGAGELFF.

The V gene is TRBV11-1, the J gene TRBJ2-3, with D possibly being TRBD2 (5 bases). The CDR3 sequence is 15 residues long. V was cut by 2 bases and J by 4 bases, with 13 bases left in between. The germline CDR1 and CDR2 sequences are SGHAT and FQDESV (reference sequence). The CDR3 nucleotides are TGTGCCAGCAGCTTACGAGGGTACGGCCCAGATACGCAGTATTTT. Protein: CASSLRGYGPDTQYF.

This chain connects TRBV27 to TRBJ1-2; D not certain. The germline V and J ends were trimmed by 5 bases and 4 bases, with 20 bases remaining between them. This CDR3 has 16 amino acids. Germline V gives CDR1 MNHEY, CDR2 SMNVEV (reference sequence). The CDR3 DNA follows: TGTGCCAGCAGTCCCTCCCCCGGGGAGCTTATCTATGGCTACACCTTC. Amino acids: CASSPSPGELIYGYTF.